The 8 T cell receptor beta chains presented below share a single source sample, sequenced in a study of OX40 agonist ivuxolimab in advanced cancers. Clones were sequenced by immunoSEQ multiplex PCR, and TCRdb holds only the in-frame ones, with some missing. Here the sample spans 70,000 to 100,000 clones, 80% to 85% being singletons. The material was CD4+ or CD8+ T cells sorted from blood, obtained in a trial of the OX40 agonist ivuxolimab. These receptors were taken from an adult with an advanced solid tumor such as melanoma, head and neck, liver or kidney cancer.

The CDR3 bases are TGTGCCAGCAGCACTACCCCCTACGAGCAGTACTTC. Translated: CASSTTPYEQYF. This chain joins TRBV11-3 and TRBJ2-7; no reliable D call. From germline, CDR1 is SGHNT and CDR2 YENEEA. The germline V and J ends were trimmed by 5 bases and 2 bases, with 7 bases remaining between them. The CDR3 extends over 12 amino acids.

CDR3 nucleotides: TGTGCCAGCAGTCGGAGCACTGAAGCTTTCTTT. It translates to CASSRSTEAFF. The chain couples TRBV6-1 to TRBJ1-1; no definite D call. This CDR3 comprises 11 residues. Trimming pared 5 bases from V and 4 bases from J, leaving 5 bases between. The germline V gene has CDR1 MNHNS and CDR2 SASEGT.

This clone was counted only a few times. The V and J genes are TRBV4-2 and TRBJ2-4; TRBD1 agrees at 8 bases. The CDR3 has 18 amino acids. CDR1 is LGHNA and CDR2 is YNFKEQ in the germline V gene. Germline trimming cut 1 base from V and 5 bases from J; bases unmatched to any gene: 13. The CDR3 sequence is CASSQAGWKQGAENIQYF. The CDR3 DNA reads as TGTGCCAGCAGCCAAGCCGGGTGGAAGCAGGGGGCGGAAAACATTCAGTACTTC.

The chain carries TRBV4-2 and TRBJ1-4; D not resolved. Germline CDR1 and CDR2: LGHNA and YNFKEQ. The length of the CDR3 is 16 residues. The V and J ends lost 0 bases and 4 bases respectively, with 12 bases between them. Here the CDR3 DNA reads TGTGCCAGCAGCCAAGACGGTGACGGCGATAATGAAAAACTGTTTTTT. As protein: CASSQDGDGDNEKLFF.

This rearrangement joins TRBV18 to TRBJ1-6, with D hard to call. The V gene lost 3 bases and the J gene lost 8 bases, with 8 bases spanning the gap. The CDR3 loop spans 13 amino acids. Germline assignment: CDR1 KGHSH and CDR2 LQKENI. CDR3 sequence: CASSPNEDSPLHF. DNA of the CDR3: TGTGCCAGCTCACCGAATGAGGATTCACCCCTCCACTTT.

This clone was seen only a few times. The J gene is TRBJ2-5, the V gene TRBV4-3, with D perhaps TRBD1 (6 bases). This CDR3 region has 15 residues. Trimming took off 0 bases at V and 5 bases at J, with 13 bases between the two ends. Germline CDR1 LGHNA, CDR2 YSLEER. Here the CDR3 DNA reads TGCGCCAGCAGCCAAGATCTCGGAAGGGGGGAGACCCAGTACTTC. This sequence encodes CASSQDLGRGETQYF.

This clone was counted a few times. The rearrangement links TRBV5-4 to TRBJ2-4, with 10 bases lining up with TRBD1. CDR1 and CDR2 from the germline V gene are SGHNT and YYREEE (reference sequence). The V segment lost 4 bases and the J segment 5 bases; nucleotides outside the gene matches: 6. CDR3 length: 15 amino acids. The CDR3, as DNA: TGTGCCAGCAGCGGCGTCGGGACAGGGGAAAACATTCAGTACTTC. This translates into CASSGVGTGENIQYF.

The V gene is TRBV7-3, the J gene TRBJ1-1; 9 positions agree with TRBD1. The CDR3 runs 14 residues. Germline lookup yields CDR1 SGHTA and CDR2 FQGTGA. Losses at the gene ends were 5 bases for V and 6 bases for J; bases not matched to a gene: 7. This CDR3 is CASSRRQGGAEAFF. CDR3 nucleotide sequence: TGTGCCAGCAGCCGGAGACAGGGGGGAGCTGAAGCTTTCTTT.